The 20 T cell receptor beta chains presented below share a single source sample, sequenced in a study of T cell changes during pregnancy in multiple sclerosis. Assay: immunoSEQ multiplex PCR; the TCRdb copy retains only in-frame clones and omits some. The sample includes around 100,000 clones, 92% of them seen just once. The source material was peripheral blood, sampled in the third trimester of pregnancy. These receptors originate from a female donor with multiple sclerosis, enrolled in a pregnancy study.

The V and J genes are TRBV7-9 and TRBJ1-4; D gene uncertain. From germline, CDR1 is SEHNR and CDR2 FQNEAQ (reference sequence). The germline V and J ends were trimmed by 2 bases and 4 bases, with 14 bases remaining between them. CDR3 length: 16 residues. CDR3: CASSLSAGIGNEKLFF. Here the CDR3 DNA reads TGTGCCAGCAGCTTATCGGCGGGTATAGGTAATGAAAAACTGTTTTTT.

The rearrangement joins TRBV5-1 to TRBJ1-1; 7 bases align to TRBD1. V gave up 1 base and J gave up 1 base; unmatched junction bases: 13. This CDR3 region has 18 residues. The germline gives CDR1 SGHRS, CDR2 YFSETQ. CDR3 in DNA: TGCGCCAGCAGCTTGAGGGCCCAAATGGGACAGAGGAACACTGAAGCTTTCTTT. This gives the protein CASSLRAQMGQRNTEAFF.

V usage is TRBV5-4 and J usage is TRBJ2-5; D perhaps matches TRBD1 (5 bases). The CDR3 is 12 amino acids. V dropped 1 base and J dropped 5 bases, with 6 bases sitting between them. Germline V lookup: CDR1 SGHNT, CDR2 YYREEE (reference sequence). The CDR3 sequence: CASSLNRETQYF. CDR3 nucleotides: TGTGCCAGCAGCTTGAACAGGGAGACCCAGTACTTC. Full variable domain (rest looked up from reference TRBV5-4 and TRBJ2-5): ETGVTQSPTHLIKTRGQQVTLRCSSQSGHNTVSWYQQALGQGPQFIFQYYREEENGRGNFPPRFSGLQFPNYSSELNVNALELDDSALYLCASSLNRETQYFGPGTRLLVL.

J is TRBJ2-5 and V is TRBV7-2, with 8 bases fitting TRBD1. The length of the CDR3 is 13 residues. V dropped 5 bases and J dropped 14; count of bases not matched to a gene: 13. The V gene's germline CDR1 is SGHTA and CDR2 FQGNSA. The CDR3 protein is CASSIQGGKTYYF. Written as DNA, the CDR3 is TGTGCCAGCAGCATACAGGGGGGAAAAACCTATTACTTC.

The chain couples TRBV18 to TRBJ2-3; TRBD1 is a possible D gene (5 bases). The CDR3 is 13 amino acids. The V gene lost 3 bases and the J gene lost 3 bases, with 7 bases spanning the gap. Germline lookup yields CDR1 KGHSH and CDR2 LQKENI. The CDR3 protein is CASSPDSTDTQYF. The CDR3 DNA sequence: TGTGCCAGCTCACCTGACAGTACAGATACGCAGTATTTT.

The chain uses TRBV6-5 and TRBJ2-7; TRBD2 aligns across 10 bases. The germline V gene encodes CDR1 MNHEY and CDR2 SVGAGI. With V trimmed by 6 bases and J by 6 bases, 11 bases remained unmatched. The CDR3 is 15 amino acids. The CDR3: CASSLGGTSVAEQYF. The CDR3 coding sequence is TGTGCCAGCAGCCTCGGAGGGACTAGCGTTGCCGAGCAGTACTTC.

V usage is TRBV28 and J usage is TRBJ2-4; 7 bases agree with TRBD1. This CDR3 comprises 14 residues. V lost 5 bases to trimming and J lost 9 bases; unmatched junction nucleotides: 10. CDR1 MDHEN and CDR2 SYDVKM come from the germline V gene. The CDR3 bases are TGTGCCAGCAGTCCCGGGACAGCTTCGGGCATTCAGTACTTC. This codes for CASSPGTASGIQYF.

V is TRBV19 and J is TRBJ1-2; TRBD1 aligns across 7 bases. With 1 base clipped from V and 7 bases from J, the junction kept 6 bases outside the gene matches. The CDR3 runs to 14 residues. CDR1 is LNHDA and CDR2 is SQIVND in the germline V gene (reference sequence). This CDR3 reads CASSIGQGVAGYTF. The CDR3 bases are TGTGCCAGTAGTATAGGACAGGGAGTTGCTGGCTACACCTTC.

This chain connects TRBV27 to TRBJ1-1; TRBD1 matches 12 bases. Germline CDR1 and CDR2: MNHEY and SMNVEV (reference sequence). This CDR3 comprises 18 residues. J gave up 1 base and V 2 bases, and 8 bases lay outside the gene matches. CDR3: CASSLLTGTGGPNTEAFF. The DNA of the CDR3 is TGTGCCAGCAGTTTACTAACCGGGACAGGGGGCCCGAACACTGAAGCTTTCTTT.

The rearrangement links TRBV5-1 to TRBJ2-5; 7 bases fit TRBD2. The CDR3 is made up of 13 amino acids. Germline lookup yields CDR1 SGHRS and CDR2 YFSETQ. V lost 3 bases to trimming and J lost 3 bases; unmatched junction nucleotides: 2. The CDR3 spells CASSWGGEETQYF. For the CDR3, the DNA is TGCGCCAGCAGCTGGGGGGGGGAAGAGACCCAGTACTTC.

The chain employs TRBV19 and TRBJ2-5; 11 nucleotides match TRBD2. The CDR3 consists of 15 residues. V lost 2 bases to trimming and J lost 4 bases; unmatched junction nucleotides: 3. CDR1 is LNHDA and CDR2 is SQIVND in the germline V gene (reference sequence). The CDR3 nucleotides are TGTGCCAGTAGTATACTAGCGGGAGGCCGAGAGACCCAGTACTTC. This sequence encodes CASSILAGGRETQYF.

The chain carries TRBV2 and TRBJ1-5; TRBD1 might be the D (6 bases). Per the germline V gene, CDR1 is SNHLY and CDR2 is FYNNEI. The CDR3 runs 15 residues. V was clipped by 5 bases and J by 1 base, with 12 bases between them. The CDR3 is CASSYPGTSNQPQHF. The DNA for the CDR3 is TGTGCCAGCAGTTACCCCGGGACAAGCAATCAGCCCCAGCATTTT.

This chain uses TRBV27 with TRBJ1-6; 7 positions agree with TRBD1. Per germline, CDR1 MNHEY and CDR2 SMNVEV (reference sequence). This CDR3 is 14 amino acids long. Trimming removed 3 bases from V and 8 bases from J; junction bases left unmatched: 4. CDR3: CASSLAGGHSPLHF. CDR3 bases: TGTGCCAGCAGTTTGGCAGGGGGGCATTCACCCCTCCACTTT.

The chain combines TRBV5-1 with TRBJ1-3; D remains ambiguous. This CDR3 region has 15 residues. From germline, CDR1 is SGHRS and CDR2 YFSETQ. The V end was cut by 4 bases, the J end by 3 bases, with 14 bases between. For the CDR3, the DNA is TGCGCCAGCAGCCCGTTTAATCGCGGTGGAAACACCATATATTTT. This sequence encodes CASSPFNRGGNTIYF.

The rearrangement uses TRBV2 and TRBJ2-2; a possible D gene is TRBD1 (6 bases). The CDR3 totals 14 residues. Germline CDR1 SNHLY, CDR2 FYNNEI. V lost 6 bases and J 3 bases, leaving 11 bases between the germline ends. The CDR3 DNA sequence: TGTGCCAGCAGAATCAGGGGTTACACCGGGGAGCTGTTTTTT. This codes for CASRIRGYTGELFF.

This clone showed up just a few times. The V gene is TRBV7-9, the J gene TRBJ1-1; a weak D match, TRBD1 (6 bases). CDR1 SEHNR and CDR2 FQNEAQ come from the germline V gene (reference sequence). Trimming removed 0 bases at V and 4 bases at J, with 12 bases between. This CDR3 contains 15 residues. The CDR3 protein is CASSLAISGATEAFF. The CDR3, as DNA: TGTGCCAGCAGCTTAGCTATTTCAGGGGCCACTGAAGCTTTCTTT.

The CDR3 sequence: CASSEFGVDVAPARWSQYF. CDR3 DNA: TGCGCCAGCAGTGAGTTCGGCGTCGACGTAGCCCCCGCCCGATGGTCCCAGTACTTC. This chain uses TRBV10-2 with TRBJ2-5; D remains ambiguous. The CDR3 has 19 residues. Germline CDR1 is WSHSY and CDR2 is SAAADI. Trimming pared 1 base from V and 9 bases from J, leaving 30 bases between.

The gene calls are TRBV6-1 and TRBJ2-1, with 8 bases aligning to TRBD2. The ends lost 8 bases at V and 3 bases at J; junction bases unmatched: 6. Germline V gives CDR1 MNHNS, CDR2 SASEGT. CDR3 size: 14 residues. CDR3 region: CASREGGGYNEQFF. The CDR3 region has the DNA TGTGCCAGCCGGGAGGGGGGCGGCTACAATGAGCAGTTCTTC.

The rearrangement uses TRBV5-1 and TRBJ2-3, with D perhaps TRBD1 (6 bases). V lost 1 base and J lost 4, with 16 bases in between. The CDR3 is 16 amino acids. Germline V gene data show CDR1 as SGHRS and CDR2 as YFSETQ. The CDR3 here is CASSLRGQGKADTQYF. The CDR3 DNA sequence: TGCGCCAGCAGCTTGCGGGGCCAGGGGAAAGCAGATACGCAGTATTTT.

This chain connects TRBV6-1 to TRBJ1-5; a possible D gene is TRBD1 (6 bases). The CDR3 spans 17 residues. The V gene's germline CDR1 is MNHNS and CDR2 SASEGT. V was shortened by 2 bases and J by 0 bases, with 14 bases between the two germline ends. CDR3 in amino acids: CASSEQFHRDSNQPQHF. DNA for the CDR3: TGTGCCAGCAGTGAACAATTTCACAGGGATAGCAATCAGCCCCAGCATTTT.